These 27 T cell receptor beta chains were all obtained from the same sample, sequenced in a study of early T cells in non-severe SARS-CoV-2 infection. TCRdb re-called the 5' RACE reads with MiXCR, one entry per CDR3 protein. The sample gives 53,000 or so distinct CDR3 sequences, around 7.7% of which show up once; approximately 5% is in the top ten. Material: whole blood. Receptors were obtained from an adult who was a healthcare worker with PCR-confirmed SARS-CoV-2 infection or an uninfected control (not recorded which).

This clonotype was observed a handful of times. The chain recombines TRBV30 with TRBJ1-2; the D gene is possibly TRBD1 (6 bases). The CDR3 has 14 amino acids. The V end lost 4 bases, the J end lost 4 bases, and 16 bases lay between the germline ends. CDR1 is GTSNPN, CDR2 SVGIG, per germline (reference sequence). CDR3 protein: CAWNGRGLSYGYTF. In DNA, the CDR3 is TGTGCCTGGAATGGGCGGGGGCTGAGCTATGGCTACACCTTC.

This clonotype occurred many times. V and J are TRBV28 and TRBJ2-7, with 9 bases lining up with TRBD1. The germline CDR1 and CDR2 sequences are MDHEN and SYDVKM. The trim removed 6 bases at V and 2 bases at J, leaving 8 bases unmatched. This CDR3 comprises 15 residues. The CDR3 coding sequence is TGTGCCAGCAGCCAGAGCGGGACAGGGACCTACGAGCAGTACTTC. Encoded protein: CASSQSGTGTYEQYF.

A few counts support this clonotype. The chain carries TRBV14 and TRBJ2-7; no clear D. Germline-derived CDR1 and CDR2 are SGHDN and FVKESK. Deletions cut 4 bases from V and 6 bases from J, with 10 bases between. This CDR3 is built from 12 residues. The CDR3: CASSPGRVEQYF. CDR3 DNA sequence: TGTGCCAGCAGCCCAGGACGGGTCGAGCAGTACTTC.

This clonotype appeared many times. The genes are TRBV20-1 and TRBJ1-1, with 8 bases that match TRBD1. Trimming at V came to 2 bases and at J to 2 bases, leaving 10 bases not matched to a gene. The germline CDR1 and CDR2 sequences are DFQATT and SNEGSKA (reference sequence). The CDR3 has 16 amino acids. The CDR3 sequence: CSARIRDRLLNTEAFF. CDR3 DNA: TGCAGTGCTAGAATTCGGGACAGGCTATTAAACACTGAAGCTTTCTTT.

This clonotype has a count of ten or more. This chain connects TRBV7-9 to TRBJ2-3; D remains ambiguous. Trimming took 1 base from V and 5 from J, leaving 4 bases between them. The CDR3 totals 12 residues. Germline CDR1 reads SEHNR; CDR2 reads FQNEAQ (reference sequence). The CDR3 reads CASSLVEDTQYF. CDR3 sequence (DNA): TGTGCCAGCAGCTTAGTAGAAGATACGCAGTATTTT.

The chain employs TRBV11-3 and TRBJ2-1, with 10 positions matching TRBD2. V lost 4 bases to trimming and J lost 10 bases; unmatched junction nucleotides: 4. This CDR3 spans 13 amino acids. The germline CDR1 and CDR2 sequences are SGHNT and YENEEA. CDR3: CASSSKTSGEQFF. The CDR3 coding sequence is TGTGCCAGCAGCTCCAAGACTAGCGGGGAGCAGTTCTTC.

Many counts were recorded for this clonotype. This sequence joins TRBV7-9 and TRBJ1-1; D uncertain. Trimming stripped 4 bases from V and 1 base from J, with 7 bases between. CDR3 size: 13 residues. Germline values: CDR1 SEHNR, CDR2 FQNEAQ (reference sequence). This chain's CDR3 is CASSSRGNTEAFF. In DNA form, the CDR3 reads TGTGCCAGCAGCTCACGAGGGAACACTGAAGCTTTCTTT.

This clonotype was recorded many times. The rearrangement joins TRBV10-1 to TRBJ1-1, with D unclear. The CDR3 consists of 13 residues. Trimming removed 7 bases at V and 5 bases at J, with 14 bases between. Germline loops: CDR1 WNHNN, CDR2 SYGVQD (reference sequence). Here the CDR3 reads CASTQFRGTEAFF. Here the CDR3 DNA reads TGCGCCAGCACACAGTTCCGAGGGACTGAAGCTTTCTTT.

In its sample, this clonotype was seen a few times. This sequence joins TRBV7-9 and TRBJ2-3; D is uncertain. V lost 4 bases to trimming and J lost 0 bases, with 11 bases between them. Germline lookup yields CDR1 SEHNR and CDR2 FQNEAQ (reference sequence). This CDR3 is built from 15 residues. For the CDR3, the DNA is TGTGCCAGCAGCTGGACGCAGTCTAGCACAGATACGCAGTATTTT. Translated, it gives CASSWTQSSTDTQYF.

V and J are TRBV6-5 and TRBJ2-7; D ambiguous. Trimming stripped 0 bases from V and 2 bases from J, with 8 bases between. The CDR3 runs to 14 residues. The germline V gene encodes CDR1 MNHEY and CDR2 SVGAGI. This chain's CDR3 is CASSYSRQTYEQYF. The CDR3 nucleotides read TGTGCCAGCAGTTACTCGAGGCAGACCTACGAGCAGTACTTC.

This clonotype was picked up a small number of times. The J gene is TRBJ1-6, the V gene TRBV15; D might be TRBD1 (5 bases). This CDR3 has 17 residues. Germline V gene data show CDR1 as LNHNV and CDR2 as YYDKDF (reference sequence). The ends were cut back, 0 bases at V and 7 bases at J, with 16 bases in the middle. In nucleotides, the CDR3 is TGTGCCACCAGCAGAGATCCCCAGGGCTTAGGGAATTCACCCCTCCACTTT. Protein product: CATSRDPQGLGNSPLHF.

This clonotype was found many times. The chain combines TRBV6-6 with TRBJ1-2, with a weak D call TRBD1 (5 bases). Germline V gene sequence: CDR1 MNHNY, CDR2 SVGAGI (reference sequence). Trimming stripped 0 bases from V and 0 bases from J, with 11 bases between. The CDR3 length is 16 residues. The CDR3, as DNA: TGTGCCAGCAGTTACTCCCCGGCAGGGACTAACTATGGCTACACCTTC. Its protein is CASSYSPAGTNYGYTF.

This clonotype was seen more than once but under ten times. The V and J genes are TRBV30 and TRBJ2-7; no clear D. CDR3 length: 12 amino acids. The ends were cut back, 1 base at V and 1 base at J, with 5 bases in the middle. Germline-derived CDR1 and CDR2 are GTSNPN and SVGIG (reference sequence). CDR3: CAWSGGSYEQYF. CDR3 in DNA: TGTGCCTGGAGTGGTGGATCCTACGAGCAGTACTTC. Supplemented by reference TRBV30 and TRBJ2-7, the full variable domain reads SQTIHQWPATLVQPVGSPLSLECTVEGTSNPNLYWYRQAAGRGLQLLFYSVGIGQISSEVPQNLSASRPQDRQFILSSKKLLLSDSGFYLCAWSGGSYEQYFGPGTRLTVT.

This clonotype was counted many times. The chain uses TRBV27 and TRBJ2-3; 9 nucleotides align to TRBD1. This CDR3 is built from 15 residues. Unmatched junction bases numbered 6, after V lost 4 bases and J lost 4 bases. Germline values: CDR1 MNHEY, CDR2 SMNVEV (reference sequence). CDR3 in amino acids: CASSYRGPSADTQYF. DNA for the CDR3: TGTGCCAGCAGTTACAGGGGGCCTAGTGCAGATACGCAGTATTTT.

The chain uses TRBV11-2 and TRBJ1-6; possibly TRBD1 for D (6 bases). The V end was cut by 5 bases, the J end by 8 bases, with 13 bases between. The CDR3 totals 14 residues. Germline V gene sequence: CDR1 SGHAT, CDR2 FQNNGV. CDR3 region: CASSRGGFDSPLHF. DNA for the CDR3: TGTGCCAGCAGCCGAGGGGGTTTTGATTCACCCCTCCACTTT.

In this sample, this clonotype turned up many times. The J gene is TRBJ2-2, the V gene TRBV24-1; no reliable D call. The length of the CDR3 is 13 residues. V lost 3 bases to trimming and J lost 4 bases, with 5 bases between them. Per germline, CDR1 KGHDR and CDR2 SFDVKD. The CDR3 DNA reads as TGTGCCACCAGTGATCTATCCACCGGGGAGCTGTTTTTT. Translated: CATSDLSTGELFF.

The chain carries TRBV6-2 or TRBV6-3 and TRBJ2-2; TRBD1 matches 9 bases. The CDR3 length is 16 residues. Unmatched junction bases numbered 2, after V lost 2 bases and J lost 1 base. Germline assignment: CDR1 MNHEY and CDR2 SVGEGT. The CDR3 region has the DNA TGTGCCAGCAGTTACAAGGACAGGGGGAACACCGGGGAGCTGTTTTTT. Translated: CASSYKDRGNTGELFF.

This clonotype was seen only a few times. The V gene is TRBV10-1, the J gene TRBJ2-7, with D maybe TRBD2 (6 bases). The CDR3 covers 15 residues. V shed 8 bases and J shed 2 bases, with 19 bases lying between them. Germline V CDR1 and CDR2: WNHNN, SYGVQD (reference sequence). CDR3 amino acids: CASLCSGLGAYEQYF. In DNA, the CDR3 is TGCGCCAGCCTATGCAGCGGGTTAGGCGCCTACGAGCAGTACTTC.

The genes are TRBV2 and TRBJ1-3; a weak D match, TRBD1 (5 bases). Germline-derived CDR1 and CDR2 are SNHLY and FYNNEI. The CDR3 has 15 amino acids. Trimming took 3 bases from V and 0 from J, leaving 9 bases between them. CDR3 amino acids: CASSDPGSSGNTIYF. The CDR3 region has the DNA TGTGCCAGCAGTGACCCAGGGAGCTCTGGAAACACCATATATTTT. Full variable domain (rest looked up from reference TRBV2 and TRBJ1-3): EPEVTQTPSHQVTQMGQEVILRCVPISNHLYFYWYRQILGQKVEFLVSFYNNEISEKSEIFDDQFSVERPDGSNFTLKIRSTKLEDSAMYFCASSDPGSSGNTIYFGEGSWLTVV.

This clonotype was observed a handful of times. The chain employs TRBV15 and TRBJ1-2; D remains ambiguous. This CDR3 contains 14 residues. The V gene lost 0 bases and the J gene lost 7 bases, with 12 bases spanning the gap. The germline CDR1 and CDR2 sequences are LNHNV and YYDKDF (reference sequence). The CDR3 protein is CATSRDSGSAGYTF. The CDR3 nucleotides read TGTGCCACCAGCAGAGATTCCGGCAGCGCTGGCTACACCTTC.

The V gene is TRBV6-2 or TRBV6-3, the J gene TRBJ2-5; no firm D call. CDR3 length: 13 residues. V lost 5 bases to trimming and J lost 2 bases, with 9 bases between them. The germline gives CDR1 MNHEY, CDR2 SVGEGT. The chain's CDR3 is CASSLTRQETQYF. CDR3 nucleotide sequence: TGTGCCAGCAGTCTTACCCGGCAAGAGACCCAGTACTTC.

This clonotype occurred many times. This chain joins TRBV7-9 and TRBJ1-6; 9 bases line up with TRBD1. Germline V CDR1 and CDR2: SEHNR, FQNEAQ (reference sequence). Trimming cost V 5 bases and J 4 bases; bases outside gene matches: 9. CDR3 length equals 17 residues. CDR3 protein: CASSGYRGRGYNSPLHF. DNA for the CDR3: TGTGCCAGCAGCGGTTACAGGGGGCGCGGTTATAATTCACCCCTCCACTTT.

This clonotype was seen at least ten times. The V call is TRBV5-4, the J call TRBJ1-2; no clear D. V gave up 0 bases and J gave up 0 bases, with 3 bases separating them. Germline lookup yields CDR1 SGHNT and CDR2 YYREEE (reference sequence). The CDR3 runs to 13 residues. CDR3: CASSLGANYGYTF. The CDR3 DNA sequence: TGTGCCAGCAGCTTGGGTGCTAACTATGGCTACACCTTC.

A few counts support this clonotype. The rearrangement uses TRBV5-4 and TRBJ2-6; tentative D call: TRBD1 (5 bases). V gave up 2 bases and J gave up 6 bases, with 9 bases separating them. Germline lookup yields CDR1 SGHNT and CDR2 YYREEE (reference sequence). This CDR3 is built from 14 residues. The CDR3 region has the DNA TGTGCCAGCAGCTTCAGGGTAGAGGCCAACGTCCTGACTTTC. Its translation: CASSFRVEANVLTF.

The gene calls are TRBV11-2 and TRBJ1-6; 7 bases line up with TRBD1. The CDR3 runs 13 residues. V gave up 8 bases and J gave up 4 bases; unmatched junction bases: 2. Germline CDR1 and CDR2: SGHAT and FQNNGV. Written as DNA, the CDR3 is TGTGCCAGCGCACAGGGGTATAATTCACCCCTCCACTTT. The encoded protein is CASAQGYNSPLHF. The complete variable domain, with remaining parts taken from reference TRBV11-2 and TRBJ1-6, reads EAGVAQSPRYKIIEKRQSVAFWCNPISGHATLYWYQQILGQGPKLLIQFQNNGVVDDSQLPKDRFSAERLKGVDSTLKIQPAKLEDSAVYLCASAQGYNSPLHFGNGTRLTVT.

This clonotype came up many times. This chain connects TRBV27 to TRBJ2-1; unclear D gene. The CDR3 extends over 14 amino acids. Trimming removed 2 bases at V and 4 bases at J, with 9 bases between. Germline V gene sequence: CDR1 MNHEY, CDR2 SMNVEV (reference sequence). The CDR3 protein is CASSLPGPYNEQFF. Written as DNA, the CDR3 is TGTGCCAGCAGTTTACCCGGGCCTTACAATGAGCAGTTCTTC.

Details on this clonotype: At one end the junction does not follow the germline gene, possibly because of a read error. The chain carries TRBV11-2 and TRBJ2-4, with 8 positions matching TRBD2. This CDR3 is built from 14 residues. Germline V CDR1 and CDR2: SGHAT, FQNNGV. The CDR3 DNA follows: TGTGCCAGCAGCGCTCTCGCGGGGGGCGACATTCGGTACTTC. The encoded protein is CASSALAGGDIRYF.